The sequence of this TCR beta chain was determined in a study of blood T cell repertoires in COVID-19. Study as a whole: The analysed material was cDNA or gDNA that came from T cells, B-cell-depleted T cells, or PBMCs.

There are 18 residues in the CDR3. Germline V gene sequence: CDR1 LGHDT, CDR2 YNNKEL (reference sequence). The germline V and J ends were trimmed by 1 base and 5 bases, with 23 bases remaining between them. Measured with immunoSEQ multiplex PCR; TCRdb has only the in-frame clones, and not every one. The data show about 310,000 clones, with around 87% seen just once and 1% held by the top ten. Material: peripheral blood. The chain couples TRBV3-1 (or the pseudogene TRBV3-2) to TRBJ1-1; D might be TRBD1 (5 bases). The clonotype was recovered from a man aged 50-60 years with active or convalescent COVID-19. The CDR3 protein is CASSQGGPGLTMRTEAFF. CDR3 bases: TGTGCCAGCAGCCAAGGAGGACCGGGACTCACCATGAGGACTGAAGCTTTCTTT.